What follows are 32 T cell receptor beta chains derived from one specimen sequenced in a study of OX40 agonist ivuxolimab in advanced cancers. The protocol was immunoSEQ multiplex PCR, while the TCRdb copy is restricted to in-frame clones and leaves out a portion. The table lists around 80,000 clones, 85% to 95% of them singletons. The source was CD4+ or CD8+ T cells sorted from blood, collected in a trial of the OX40 agonist ivuxolimab. These receptors came from an adult with an advanced solid tumor such as melanoma, head and neck, liver or kidney cancer.

The chain combines TRBV28 with TRBJ1-2, with 9 positions matching TRBD1. This CDR3 comprises 15 residues. The junction had 6 bases not matched to a gene; V was cut back by 4 bases and J by 3 bases. The germline V gene has CDR1 MDHEN and CDR2 SYDVKM. This CDR3 is CASSWDRARYYGYTF. CDR3 nucleotides: TGTGCCAGCAGTTGGGACAGGGCTCGGTACTATGGCTACACCTTC.

The chain combines TRBV6-5 with TRBJ1-1; TRBD1 is a possible D gene (5 bases). This CDR3 has 13 residues. The ends were cut back, 2 bases at V and 8 bases at J, with 12 bases in the middle. Per the germline V gene, CDR1 is MNHEY and CDR2 is SVGAGI. The CDR3 DNA reads TGTGCCAGCAGTTACGGCGGGGGACGGGAAGCTTTCTTT. As protein: CASSYGGGREAFF.

This sequence joins TRBV5-4 and TRBJ2-7, with D perhaps matching TRBD1 or TRBD2 (5 bases each). The CDR3 extends over 17 amino acids. V was cut by 4 bases and J by 0 bases, with 20 bases left in between. From germline, CDR1 is SGHNT and CDR2 YYREEE (reference sequence). The CDR3 region has the DNA TGTGCCAGCAGCGGCACCCGGGGTTTGGGACCCTCCTACGAGCAGTACTTC. Amino acids: CASSGTRGLGPSYEQYF.

This chain joins TRBV2 and TRBJ2-3; tentative D call: TRBD2 (6 bases). V was trimmed by 7 bases and J by 1 base, leaving 18 bases between them. The CDR3 sequence is 16 residues long. Looked up from germline, CDR1 is SNHLY and CDR2 is FYNNEI. This CDR3 is CASIVVGERGTDTQYF. CDR3 bases: TGTGCCAGCATCGTCGTGGGGGAGCGGGGCACAGATACGCAGTATTTT.

The chain employs TRBV14 and TRBJ2-5, with D hard to call. Trimming left V 0 bases short and J 5 bases short, with 13 bases between. From germline, CDR1 is SGHDN and CDR2 FVKESK. The CDR3 has 15 amino acids. The CDR3 reads CASSQDGDGLETQYF. In DNA, the CDR3 is TGTGCCAGCAGCCAAGATGGGGATGGGTTGGAGACCCAGTACTTC. The complete variable domain, with remaining parts taken from reference TRBV14 and TRBJ2-5, reads EAGVTQFPSHSVIEKGQTVTLRCDPISGHDNLYWYRRVMGKEIKFLLHFVKESKQDESGMPNNRFLAERTGGTYSTLKVQPAELEDSGVYFCASSQDGDGLETQYFGPGTRLLVL.

The rearrangement uses TRBV6-5 and TRBJ2-3; no clear D. Per germline, CDR1 MNHEY and CDR2 SVGAGI. The CDR3 length is 12 residues. The ends were cut back, 5 bases at V and 0 bases at J, with 3 bases in the middle. DNA of the CDR3: TGTGCCAGCAGTGACAGCACAGATACGCAGTATTTT. Translated: CASSDSTDTQYF.

This chain joins TRBV11-2 and TRBJ1-6; the D is unclear. The V end was cut by 7 bases, the J end by 3 bases, with 10 bases between. CDR3 size: 14 residues. Germline lookup yields CDR1 SGHAT and CDR2 FQNNGV. The CDR3 sequence: CASMMTNYNSPLHF. DNA of the CDR3: TGTGCCAGCATGATGACAAACTATAATTCACCCCTCCACTTT.

The rearrangement links TRBV7-2 to TRBJ2-7; TRBD2 matches at 8 bases. The CDR3 has 16 residues. Germline values: CDR1 SGHTA, CDR2 FQGNSA. Unmatched junction bases numbered 9, after V lost 2 bases and J lost 3 bases. The CDR3 protein is CASSLLGAGGNYEQYF. The CDR3 DNA sequence: TGTGCCAGCAGCTTACTTGGGGCGGGGGGCAACTACGAGCAGTACTTC.

The CDR3 reads CASSLGGGGLAYNEQFF. In DNA, the CDR3 is TGTGCCAGCAGCTTAGGAGGCGGGGGCCTAGCCTACAATGAGCAGTTCTTC. V usage is TRBV11-2 and J usage is TRBJ2-1, with D maybe TRBD2 (7 bases). The length of the CDR3 is 17 residues. Germline loops: CDR1 SGHAT, CDR2 FQNNGV. V dropped 1 base and J dropped 2 bases, with 15 bases sitting between them.

V gene TRBV6-5 combines with J gene TRBJ2-1, with 9 bases matching TRBD1. This CDR3 contains 15 residues. Looked up from germline, CDR1 is MNHEY and CDR2 is SVGAGI. V was pared by 2 bases and J by 7 bases, with 6 bases of the junction left unmatched. The DNA of the CDR3 is TGTGCCAGCAGTTACGCCGGGACAGGGTGGAATGAGCAGTTCTTC. Translation: CASSYAGTGWNEQFF.

The chain recombines TRBV7-6 with TRBJ1-1; D unclear. Germline assignment: CDR1 SGHVS and CDR2 FNYEAQ. CDR3 length: 12 residues. Written as DNA, the CDR3 is TGTGCTACCCAGCTGGAGAACACTGAAGCTTTCTTT. Translating it yields CATQLENTEAFF.

The genes are TRBV27 and TRBJ2-1, with 10 bases fitting TRBD2. J was trimmed by 9 bases and V by 2 bases; bases with no gene match: 7. Germline values: CDR1 MNHEY, CDR2 SMNVEV (reference sequence). The CDR3 has 15 amino acids. In DNA form, the CDR3 reads TGTGCCAGCAGTTTAAAGCGGGAGGGCCGTTCTGAGCAGTTCTTC. Its translation is CASSLKREGRSEQFF.

Turning to this clone: One end of the junction does not line up with germline, which may come from a read error. The sample has other DNA sequences that encode this CDR3 too. The V and J genes are TRBV7-9 and TRBJ2-7; no reliable D call. The CDR3 is 15 residues long. CDR1 SEHNR and CDR2 FQNEAQ come from the germline V gene (reference sequence). The CDR3 bases are TGCGCCAGCAGCCCTACGTTTAGGACCCCCTACGAGCAGTACTTC. This encodes CASSPTFRTPYEQYF.

V usage is TRBV12-5 and J usage is TRBJ1-2, with 9 bases identical to TRBD1. After removal of 3 bases from V and 7 bases from J, the junction contained 15 bases not matched to a gene. CDR1 is LGHNT, CDR2 FRNRAP, per germline. CDR3 length equals 17 residues. The chain's CDR3 is CASGFWTGAQAWGGYTF. In DNA form, the CDR3 reads TGTGCTAGTGGTTTTTGGACAGGGGCGCAGGCGTGGGGTGGCTACACCTTC. The full variable domain, rest sourced from reference TRBV12-5 and TRBJ1-2, is DARVTQTPRHKVTEMGQEVTMRCQPILGHNTVFWYRQTMMQGLELLAYFRNRAPLDDSGMPKDRFSAEMPDATLATLKIQPSEPRDSAVYFCASGFWTGAQAWGGYTFGSGTRLTVV.

Only a few counts were recorded for this clone. The rearrangement joins TRBV19 to TRBJ2-3; TRBD2 agrees at 8 bases. This CDR3 comprises 16 residues. CDR1 and CDR2 (germline): LNHDA, SQIVND (reference sequence). V lost 1 base, J lost 1 base, and 4 bases stayed unmatched. The CDR3 loop is CASSIVAGQGTDTQYF. DNA of the CDR3: TGTGCCAGTAGTATAGTAGCGGGACAAGGCACAGATACGCAGTATTTT.

This rearrangement joins TRBV7-9 to TRBJ2-7; 14 bases line up with TRBD2. This CDR3 is 18 amino acids long. With 5 bases clipped from V and 2 bases from J, the junction kept 11 bases outside the gene matches. The V gene's germline CDR1 is SEHNR and CDR2 FQNEAQ (reference sequence). The CDR3 spells CASSIGLAGGPLPYEQYF. The CDR3 coding sequence is TGTGCCAGCAGCATCGGACTAGCGGGGGGCCCACTTCCCTACGAGCAGTACTTC.

The CDR3 nucleotides are TGTGCCAGCAGCGTAGGCCCGGAAAACACCGGGGAGCTGTTTTTT. The encoded protein is CASSVGPENTGELFF. The V gene is TRBV9, the J gene TRBJ2-2; D call uncertain. The CDR3 extends over 15 amino acids. The germline V gene encodes CDR1 SGDLS and CDR2 YYNGEE. Trimming cost V 0 bases and J 2 bases, with 8 bases left between them. The full variable domain, its missing parts supplied by reference TRBV9 and TRBJ2-2, is DSGVTQTPKHLITATGQRVTLRCSPRSGDLSVYWYQQSLDQGLQFLIQYYNGEERAKGNILERFSAQQFPDLHSELNLSSLELGDSALYFCASSVGPENTGELFFGEGSRLTVL.

The table lists this clone with a few counts. The chain is built from TRBV7-9 and TRBJ1-1; 7 bases are a match to TRBD1. CDR3 length: 14 residues. The germline gives CDR1 SEHNR, CDR2 FQNEAQ (reference sequence). The J segment lost 4 bases and the V segment lost 4 bases, leaving 6 bases of the junction unmatched. CDR3 region: CASSSGTAFTEAFF. For the CDR3, the DNA is TGTGCCAGCAGCTCCGGGACAGCGTTCACTGAAGCTTTCTTT.

The chain couples TRBV27 to TRBJ1-5; weak D call: TRBD1 (5 bases). Trimming cost V 0 bases and J 4 bases, with 13 bases left between them. CDR3 size: 16 residues. CDR1 is MNHEY, CDR2 SMNVEV, per germline (reference sequence). CDR3: CASSLSAGDGNQPQHF. The DNA of the CDR3 is TGTGCCAGCAGTTTATCGGCCGGGGACGGGAATCAGCCCCAGCATTTT.

This rearrangement joins TRBV15 to TRBJ1-1; D might be TRBD1 (5 bases). V was cut by 1 base and J by 1 base, with 7 bases left in between. Germline V CDR1 and CDR2: LNHNV, YYDKDF (reference sequence). The CDR3 loop spans 14 amino acids. The CDR3 loop reads CATSRGGGNTEAFF. The CDR3 region has the DNA TGTGCCACCAGCAGAGGGGGGGGGAACACTGAAGCTTTCTTT.

This clone was detected once. This chain uses TRBV27 with TRBJ2-7; D possibly corresponds to TRBD2 (5 bases). Germline CDR1 and CDR2: MNHEY and SMNVEV (reference sequence). Trimming pared 3 bases from V and 2 bases from J, leaving 11 bases between. The CDR3 sequence is 14 residues long. CDR3 region: CASSLALATYEQYF. Written as DNA, the CDR3 is TGTGCCAGCAGTTTGGCCCTAGCTACCTACGAGCAGTACTTC.

This clone was picked up one time. The chain uses TRBV7-9 and TRBJ2-2; the D gene could be TRBD1 or TRBD2 (5 bases each). Germline V gene data show CDR1 as SEHNR and CDR2 as FQNEAQ (reference sequence). Trimming cost V 5 bases and J 0 bases, with 10 bases left between them. The CDR3 loop spans 15 amino acids. The CDR3 region is CASSEGSPNTGELFF. The CDR3 region has the DNA TGTGCCAGCAGCGAGGGGTCTCCGAACACCGGGGAGCTGTTTTTT. Full variable domain (remainder filled in from reference TRBV7-9 and TRBJ2-2): DTGVSQNPRHKITKRGQNVTFRCDPISEHNRLYWYRQTLGQGPEFLTYFQNEAQLEKSRLLSDRFSAERPKGSFSTLEIQRTEQGDSAMYLCASSEGSPNTGELFFGEGSRLTVL.

V and J are TRBV7-2 and TRBJ1-6; D is undetermined. Germline lookup yields CDR1 SGHTA and CDR2 FQGNSA. This CDR3 is 16 amino acids long. The germline V and J ends were trimmed by 5 bases and 0 bases, with 11 bases remaining between them. CDR3 residues: CASSRSQSSYNSPLHF. In nucleotides, the CDR3 is TGTGCCAGCAGCCGATCACAGAGCTCCTATAATTCACCCCTCCACTTT.

The chain uses TRBV6-1 and TRBJ2-1; 7 bases are shared with TRBD2. Germline CDR1 is MNHNS and CDR2 is SASEGT. J lost 3 bases, V lost 8 bases, and 10 bases had no gene match. CDR3 length: 15 residues. The CDR3 region has the DNA TGTGCCAGCGGGCCAGCGGGACTTAACTACAATGAGCAGTTCTTC. Amino acids: CASGPAGLNYNEQFF.

Written as DNA, the CDR3 is TGCGCCAGCAGCCCCCGCGGCCGGGGGGAGATTGAAGCTTTCTTT. It is translated as CASSPRGRGEIEAFF. This chain uses TRBV5-1 with TRBJ1-1; TRBD1 might be the D (5 bases). The CDR3 is 15 amino acids. From germline, CDR1 is SGHRS and CDR2 YFSETQ. Trimming stripped 4 bases from V and 7 bases from J, with 20 bases between.

The CDR3 spells CASRTGQRLTNEQFF. The DNA of the CDR3 is TGTGCCAGCAGGACCGGACAGCGACTCACCAATGAGCAGTTCTTC. J is TRBJ2-1 and V is TRBV6-5; possible D gene TRBD1, 6 bases. Germline V CDR1 and CDR2: MNHEY, SVGAGI. There are 15 residues in the CDR3. V lost 6 bases, J lost 6 bases, and 18 bases lay in between.

V usage is TRBV10-1 and J usage is TRBJ2-7, with 8 bases aligning to TRBD1. The trim removed 4 bases at V and 3 bases at J, leaving 5 bases unmatched. There are 14 residues in the CDR3. Germline values: CDR1 WNHNN, CDR2 SYGVQD (reference sequence). The CDR3 loop reads CASSGGQAVYEQYF. The CDR3, as DNA: TGCGCCAGCAGTGGGGGACAGGCCGTCTACGAGCAGTACTTC.

The J gene is TRBJ1-1, the V gene TRBV11-2; TRBD1 aligns across 7 bases. This CDR3 spans 14 amino acids. Germline loops: CDR1 SGHAT, CDR2 FQNNGV. Trimming cost V 5 bases and J 4 bases; bases outside gene matches: 7. CDR3 sequence (DNA): TGTGCCAGCAGCACCCAGACAGGGTTCACTGAAGCTTTCTTT. Amino acids: CASSTQTGFTEAFF.

As regards this clone: At the DNA level, this CDR3 is encoded by other sequences in the same sample as well. The rearrangement uses TRBV27 and TRBJ2-7; D possibly corresponds to TRBD2 (5 bases). Per the germline V gene, CDR1 is MNHEY and CDR2 is SMNVEV (reference sequence). V was pared by 2 bases and J by 4 bases, with 9 bases between. The CDR3 has 13 amino acids. CDR3 sequence (DNA): TGTGCCAGCAGTTTAAGCGGAGCTTACGAGCAGTACTTC. This translates into CASSLSGAYEQYF.

CDR3 residues: CASSDYAGGLRETQYF. The CDR3 nucleotides are TGTGCCAGCAGCGACTATGCGGGGGGACTGCGAGAGACCCAGTACTTC. This chain uses TRBV7-9 with TRBJ2-5; TRBD2 matches at 8 bases. In germline, CDR1 is SEHNR, CDR2 FQNEAQ (reference sequence). Trimming removed 5 bases from V and 4 bases from J; junction bases left unmatched: 12. The CDR3 is 16 residues long.

The chain joins TRBV15 to TRBJ1-1, with D possibly being TRBD1 (5 bases). Germline CDR1 and CDR2: LNHNV and YYDKDF (reference sequence). V was trimmed by 8 bases and J by 0 bases, leaving 13 bases between them. This CDR3 is 14 amino acids long. CDR3 bases: TGTGCCACCTCCCAGGGCTCCATGAACACTGAAGCTTTCTTT. This gives the protein CATSQGSMNTEAFF.

V gene TRBV6-5 combines with J gene TRBJ2-7, with 8 bases that match TRBD2. The CDR3 is 13 residues long. The germline V gene has CDR1 MNHEY and CDR2 SVGAGI. The V and J ends lost 5 bases and 4 bases, in that order; junction bases with no gene match: 4. CDR3 bases: TGTGCCAGCAGTCCCTCGGGGGGGTACGAGCAGTACTTC. The encoded protein is CASSPSGGYEQYF.